The source of this T cell receptor beta chain is a study of blood T cell repertoires in COVID-19. This CDR3 is 15 amino acids long. The ends were cut back, 8 bases at V and 2 bases at J, with 20 bases in the middle. Germline CDR1 reads SQVTM; CDR2 reads ANQGSEA. Produced via immunoSEQ multiplex PCR; TCRdb's table is partial and in-frame only. Seen here are 70,000 or so clones, about 92% observed once, and the top ten hold about 9.8%. This chain links TRBV29-1 with TRBJ2-3; tentative D call: TRBD2 (7 bases). Material: peripheral blood. The receptor's source is a human donor in a cohort sampled during active COVID-19. The CDR3 sequence: CSSKRGGFDTDTQYF. Here the CDR3 DNA reads TGCAGCTCAAAAAGGGGGGGGTTTGACACAGATACGCAGTATTTT.